This T cell receptor beta chain was identified in a study of T cell responses to AZD1222 COVID-19 vaccine. Study-level results: Spike-specific TCR repertoires showed rising breadth and depth after two AZD1222 doses. Repertoire sampling happened only post peak T cell response.

CDR1 is MNHEY and CDR2 is SVGAGI in the germline V gene. The CDR3 contains 14 residues. V gave up 4 bases and J gave up 2 bases, with 8 bases separating them. TCRdb's copy holds only in-frame clones and misses some; the assay was immunoSEQ multiplex PCR. The repertoire holds roughly 40,000 clones, with around 89% as singletons. Second doses that came at about 4 or about 12 weeks were put together. In the case of this clone: Its antigen is undetermined.

The starting material was peripheral blood, obtained 28 days after the second AZD1222 dose. The chain couples TRBV6-5 to TRBJ2-2; maybe TRBD1 (5 bases). The receptor was isolated from an adult who received the AZD1222 COVID-19 vaccine. The CDR3 region has the DNA TGTGCCAGCAGTTGGCAGGGAAACACCGGGGAGCTGTTTTTT. This encodes CASSWQGNTGELFF.